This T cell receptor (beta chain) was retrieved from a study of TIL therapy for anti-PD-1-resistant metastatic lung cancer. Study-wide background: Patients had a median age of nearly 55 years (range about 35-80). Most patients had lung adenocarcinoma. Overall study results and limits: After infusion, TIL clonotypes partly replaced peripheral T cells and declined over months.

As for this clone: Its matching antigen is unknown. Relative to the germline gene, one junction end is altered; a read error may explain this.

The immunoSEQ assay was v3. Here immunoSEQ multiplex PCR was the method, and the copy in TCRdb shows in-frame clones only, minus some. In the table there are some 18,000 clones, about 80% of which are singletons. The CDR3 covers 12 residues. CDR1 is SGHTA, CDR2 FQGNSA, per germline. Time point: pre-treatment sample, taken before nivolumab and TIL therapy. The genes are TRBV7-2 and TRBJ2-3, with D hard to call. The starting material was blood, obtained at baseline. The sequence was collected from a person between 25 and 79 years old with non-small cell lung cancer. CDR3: CANSLAGDTQYF. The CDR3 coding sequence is TGTGCCAACAGCTTAGCTGGAGATACGCAGTATTTT.